The entry that follows covers one TCR beta chain sequence. The antigen remains undetermined. This specimen belongs to a study of shared clonotypes between healthy human individuals. The material for each subset, its genomic DNA, was split evenly across several immunoSEQ plates. The repertoire was sequenced with immunoSEQ multiplex PCR; TCRdb's copy has only in-frame clones and lacks some. The table shows over 2 million clones, with 90% to 95% occurring only once. Trimming left V 5 bases short and J 3 bases short, with 15 bases between. The CDR3 consists of 15 residues. CDR1 is LNHNV, CDR2 YYDKDF, per germline (reference sequence). Points from the study as a whole: Researchers sampled blood only, noting tissue repertoires likely differ. Among the subsets, naive ones generally showed larger estimated richness than memory ones.

This clonotype was obtained from a young man in good health. Sequencing was done on a sample of naive CD4+ T cells sorted from blood. Subset in this sample: CD45RA+ positively selected. The rearrangement links TRBV15 to TRBJ2-3, with D maybe TRBD2 (5 bases). CDR3 amino acids: CATSAEGLNTDTQYF. CDR3 DNA sequence: TGTGCCACCAGCGCCGAGGGCCTTAATACAGATACGCAGTATTTT.